This T cell receptor beta chain originates from a study of shared clonotypes between healthy human individuals. Study details: Used for every donor were three CD4 naive, three CD4 memory, two CD8 naive and one CD8 memory plate.

Genomic DNA from each subset was divided evenly over several immunoSEQ plates. Assay: immunoSEQ multiplex PCR; the TCRdb copy retains only in-frame clones and omits some. The data hold around 550,000 clones, with approximately 95% observed a single time. Trimming took off 7 bases at V and 7 bases at J, with 8 bases between the two ends. Germline V CDR1 and CDR2: MDHEN, SYDVKM. CDR3 length equals 11 residues. The rearrangement joins TRBV28 to TRBJ2-1; D remains unclear. The sequenced material came from naive CD4+ T cells sorted from blood. Documented subset: CD45RA+ positively selected. This sequence was found in a young woman in good health. CDR3 bases: TGTGCCAGCATAGAAGAAAATGAGCAGTTCTTC. This translates into CASIEENEQFF.